This T cell receptor (beta chain) is drawn from a study of neoadjuvant nivolumab and ipilimumab in lung cancer. Points from the study as a whole: Only two of four nivolumab-treated tumors gained richness and clonality by surgery. Resected-tumor TCR richness correlated positively with pretherapy blood richness. Only a single major-pathologic-response sample was available for clonality analysis. Compared with tumor-adjacent uninvolved lung, resected tumors showed greater richness and clonality.

Repertoires were generated with immunoSEQ multiplex PCR, while TCRdb's copy carries only in-frame clones and drops some. The sample has 13,000 or so clones, 90% to 96% seen once. Germline V CDR1 and CDR2: SEHNR, FQNEAQ (reference sequence). Trimming removed 5 bases from V and 3 bases from J; junction bases left unmatched: 3. The CDR3 loop spans 15 amino acids. Comments on this clone: Its antigen is unidentified.

The sample here was peripheral blood, taken after neoadjuvant nivolumab, alone or with ipilimumab, at or shortly before surgery. This TCR derives from an adult with non-small cell lung cancer. The rearrangement joins TRBV7-9 to TRBJ2-1, with 11 bases identical to TRBD2. CDR3 bases: TGTGCCAGCAGCATACTAGCGGGAGACTACAATGAGCAGTTCTTC. Its protein is CASSILAGDYNEQFF.